Presented here are 13 T cell receptor beta chains from one specimen sequenced in a study of blood T cell repertoires in COVID-19. Clones were read by immunoSEQ multiplex PCR, and TCRdb kept only the in-frame ones, dropping some. Of approximately 25,000 clones listed, approximately 90% are singletons. The sequenced material came from peripheral blood. Receptors were obtained from a woman older than 75 with active or convalescent COVID-19.

This chain links TRBV28 with TRBJ2-7, with 12 positions matching TRBD2. V lost 6 bases, J lost 6 bases, and 6 bases stayed unmatched. Germline V gene data show CDR1 as MDHEN and CDR2 as SYDVKM. The CDR3 contains 14 residues. CDR3 residues: CASRILAGGAEQYF. The CDR3 coding sequence is TGTGCCAGCAGGATCCTAGCGGGAGGGGCCGAGCAGTACTTC.

The chain has TRBV29-1 and TRBJ2-3; TRBD1 matches at 10 bases. CDR1 is SQVTM, CDR2 ANQGSEA, per germline. The length of the CDR3 is 14 residues. Trimming took 4 bases from V and 5 from J; bases not matched to a gene: 6. The CDR3 spells CSVATGGAGDTQYF. The CDR3 region has the DNA TGCAGCGTTGCGACAGGGGGCGCAGGAGATACGCAGTATTTT.

A note on this clone: The same CDR3 can be traced to other DNA sequences in this sample. The rearrangement links TRBV7-8 to TRBJ2-3, with 10 bases matching TRBD2. The germline V gene has CDR1 SGHVS and CDR2 FQNEAQ. This CDR3 has 16 amino acids. Trimming at V came to 2 bases and at J to 6 bases, leaving 8 bases not matched to a gene. CDR3 amino acids: CASSLFSSGSRDTQYF. CDR3 nucleotides: TGTGCCAGCAGCTTATTTTCTAGCGGGAGCAGGGATACGCAGTATTTT.

The CDR3 sequence is CASSYFPQGQRNTIYF. The CDR3 coding sequence is TGTGCCAGCAGTTATTTCCCCCAGGGACAAAGAAACACCATATATTTT. The V gene is TRBV6-5, the J gene TRBJ1-3; TRBD1 might be the D (6 bases). The CDR3 consists of 16 residues. V lost 3 bases, J lost 5 bases, and 17 bases lay in between. Germline values: CDR1 MNHEY, CDR2 SVGAGI.

The V call is TRBV6-5, the J call TRBJ2-7; possible D gene TRBD2, 5 bases. V was trimmed by 5 bases and J by 4 bases, leaving 12 bases between them. Germline loops: CDR1 MNHEY, CDR2 SVGAGI. CDR3 length: 13 amino acids. Written as DNA, the CDR3 is TGTGCCAGCAGTCCCTCGGACTCGTACGAGCAGTACTTC. Translated, it gives CASSPSDSYEQYF.

This chain connects TRBV18 to TRBJ2-1; TRBD1 agrees at 11 bases. Germline values: CDR1 KGHSH, CDR2 LQKENI. J lost 6 bases, V lost 5 bases, and 9 bases had no gene match. The CDR3 totals 16 residues. The CDR3 sequence: CASSKTGTGGFNEQFF. The CDR3 bases are TGTGCCAGCTCAAAAACCGGGACAGGGGGTTTCAATGAGCAGTTCTTC.

This sequence joins TRBV7-8 and TRBJ1-2, with 8 bases fitting TRBD1. Looked up from germline, CDR1 is SGHVS and CDR2 is FQNEAQ. V was clipped by 3 bases and J by 5 bases; unmatched bases: 2. The CDR3 has 13 residues. This CDR3 is CASSFRTGYGYTF. CDR3 coding DNA: TGTGCCAGCAGCTTCCGGACAGGGTATGGCTACACCTTC. Based on the CDR3 plus reference TRBV7-8 and TRBJ1-2, the full variable domain is GAGVSQSPRYKVAKRGQDVALRCDPISGHVSLFWYQQALGQGPEFLTYFQNEAQLDKSGLPSDRFFAERPEGSVSTLKIQRTQQEDSAVYLCASSFRTGYGYTFGSGTRLTVV.

The gene calls are TRBV7-3 and TRBJ2-3; tentative D call: TRBD2 (7 bases). Germline V CDR1 and CDR2: SGHTA, FQGTGA. The CDR3 length is 15 residues. V was trimmed by 5 bases and J by 6 bases, leaving 18 bases between them. As DNA, the CDR3 is TGTGCCAGCAGCCACCCGCCGGGGGGCCCCGATACGCAGTATTTT. This translates into CASSHPPGGPDTQYF.

This clone was seen only once. The V and J genes are TRBV19 and TRBJ1-4, with a tentative D call TRBD1 (6 bases). Looked up from germline, CDR1 is LNHDA and CDR2 is SQIVND (reference sequence). This CDR3 comprises 15 residues. Trimming stripped 1 base from V and 8 bases from J, with 14 bases between. CDR3 protein: CASSIAAGVNEKLFF. In DNA form, the CDR3 reads TGTGCCAGTAGTATAGCGGCAGGGGTAAACGAAAAACTGTTTTTT.

This chain connects TRBV7-9 to TRBJ1-1; no clear D. The CDR3 loop spans 13 amino acids. Germline V gene sequence: CDR1 SEHNR, CDR2 FQNEAQ (reference sequence). Trimming left V 0 bases short and J 5 bases short, with 7 bases between. As DNA, the CDR3 is TGTGCCAGCAGCTTAGCTACGGGGACTGAAGCTTTCTTT. Translation: CASSLATGTEAFF.

This sequence joins TRBV11-2 and TRBJ2-3; TRBD2 is a possible D gene (6 bases). Trimming took off 5 bases at V and 2 bases at J, with 8 bases between the two ends. This CDR3 is 13 amino acids long. CDR1 SGHAT and CDR2 FQNNGV come from the germline V gene. Written as DNA, the CDR3 is TGTGCCAGCAGCCCGGGACTCACAGATACGCAGTATTTT. Amino acids: CASSPGLTDTQYF.

This chain links TRBV7-9 with TRBJ2-3, with TRBD2 identical over 7 bases. J gave up 5 bases and V 0 bases, and 2 bases lay outside the gene matches. There are 14 residues in the CDR3. Germline V gene sequence: CDR1 SEHNR, CDR2 FQNEAQ (reference sequence). Written as DNA, the CDR3 is TGTGCCAGCAGCTTAGCGGGAGGGGTAGATACGCAGTATTTT. The encoded protein is CASSLAGGVDTQYF.

The CDR3 sequence: CASSERDRGVAKNIQYF. In nucleotides, the CDR3 is TGTGCCAGCAGTGAGCGGGACCGCGGGGTAGCCAAAAACATTCAGTACTTC. The chain employs TRBV6-1 and TRBJ2-4; tentatively, D is TRBD2 (6 bases). Germline CDR1 and CDR2: MNHNS and SASEGT. CDR3 length: 17 residues. Trimming pared 3 bases from V and 0 bases from J, leaving 15 bases between.